This T cell receptor beta chain was sequenced during a study of glioma-infiltrating T cells. TCR alpha and beta CDR3 regions were amplified from RNA using iRepertoire nested multiplex PCR. For one-step reverse transcription and amplification, about 85-400 ng of tissue mRNA or PBMC total RNA was used. TCRdb reprocessed the multiplex PCR reads via MiXCR and lists one record per CDR3 protein. The sample records some 120,000 distinct CDR3 sequences, approximately 25% being singletons. As to this clonotype: Its target is not known. A much bigger clone sits one base away, suggesting this may be a read error.

The germline CDR1 and CDR2 sequences are SGHTA and FQGNSA. The CDR3 is made up of 15 amino acids. Trimming left V 6 bases short and J 4 bases short, with 18 bases between. The study's findings and limits: Only very few CDR3 sequences appeared in both tissue and blood. Above-expected tissue-blood divergence occurred in all gliomas, most in low-grade ones.

The sequenced material came from glioma tissue, nonneoplastic brain tissue, or PBMCs (not recorded which). This TCR was recovered from a human donor with low-grade glioma or glioblastoma, undergoing nonglioma brain surgery, or in good health (not recorded which). The V call is TRBV7-2, the J call TRBJ1-2, with D tentatively TRBD1 (6 bases). The CDR3 coding sequence is TGTGCCAGCAGGCCTTCGGGGGGCGGTAGCTATGGCTACACCTTC. Its protein is CASRPSGGGSYGYTF.